These 3 T cell receptor beta chains came from one sample sequenced in a study of cytomegalovirus exposure and HLA in healthy donors. The PCR had 60 Vbeta and 13 Jbeta primers. The data were produced by immunoSEQ multiplex PCR, yet TCRdb's version contains in-frame clones alone and is incomplete. The sample has around 150,000 clones, around 83% seen once. Sequencing input: PBMCs. Every receptor here comes from a girl aged 2-15 years in good health and CMV-seropositive.

The chain employs TRBV7-9 and TRBJ1-6, with D possibly matching TRBD1 (5 bases). Germline V gene lookup returns CDR1 SEHNR and CDR2 FQNEAQ (reference sequence). The CDR3 is 14 amino acids. Trimming took off 8 bases at V and 3 bases at J, with 11 bases between the two ends. CDR3 amino acids: CASQGGDYNSPLHF. The CDR3 nucleotides read TGTGCCAGCCAGGGCGGGGACTATAATTCACCCCTCCACTTT.

In this sample, this clone turned up once. This rearrangement joins TRBV5-6 to TRBJ1-5; TRBD1 matches at 7 bases. V shed 3 bases and J 5 bases; nucleotides not matched to a gene: 5. The CDR3 spans 14 residues. Germline V CDR1 and CDR2: SGHDT, YYEEEE. CDR3 DNA: TGTGCCAGCAGCTCTGGGACAGCGGATCAGCCCCAGCATTTT. It translates to CASSSGTADQPQHF.

The rearrangement links TRBV27 to TRBJ2-2, with 9 bases lining up with TRBD1. The trim removed 4 bases at V and 6 bases at J, leaving 6 bases unmatched. The germline V gene has CDR1 MNHEY and CDR2 SMNVEV (reference sequence). The CDR3 is 15 amino acids. The CDR3 protein is CASSSDRGQAGELFF. CDR3 nucleotide sequence: TGTGCCAGCAGTTCGGACAGGGGTCAAGCCGGGGAGCTGTTTTTT.